One sample yielded the 25 T cell receptor beta chains listed below, sequenced in a study of blood T cell repertoires in COVID-19. Sequenced by immunoSEQ multiplex PCR; TCRdb stores in-frame clones only, minus some. The sample lists about 70,000 clones, roughly 85% occurring once. The sample taken for sequencing was peripheral blood. The origin of the receptors is an older woman with acute or convalescent COVID-19.

V usage is TRBV5-1 and J usage is TRBJ2-7; TRBD2 matches 10 bases. Per the germline V gene, CDR1 is SGHRS and CDR2 is YFSETQ. J was trimmed by 0 bases and V by 4 bases; bases with no gene match: 4. The CDR3 has 15 amino acids. The chain's CDR3 is CASSPGTSDSYEQYF. CDR3 DNA sequence: TGCGCCAGCAGCCCCGGGACTAGCGACTCCTACGAGCAGTACTTC.

V usage is TRBV4-1 and J usage is TRBJ1-1; D is undetermined. This CDR3 is 15 amino acids long. Germline CDR1 reads MGHRA; CDR2 reads YSYEKL. The V gene lost 0 bases and the J gene lost 1 base, with 9 bases spanning the gap. CDR3 in DNA: TGCGCCAGCAGCCAAGATGTCACAAGGAACACTGAAGCTTTCTTT. Translated: CASSQDVTRNTEAFF.

The rearrangement uses TRBV14 and TRBJ1-4; D unclear. Germline CDR1 SGHDN, CDR2 FVKESK. This CDR3 region has 14 residues. V was cut by 4 bases and J by 4 bases, with 10 bases left in between. This CDR3 is CASSRSGYNEKLFF. CDR3 in DNA: TGTGCCAGCAGCCGGTCAGGATATAATGAAAAACTGTTTTTT.

The rearrangement uses TRBV5-1 and TRBJ2-3; D gene unclear. Germline V gene lookup returns CDR1 SGHRS and CDR2 YFSETQ. The CDR3 contains 18 residues. Trimming left V 1 base short and J 6 bases short, with 24 bases between. The CDR3 DNA reads as TGCGCCAGCAGCTTGATTCGTGGCGCGGAAGACTCTTCGGATACGCAGTATTTT. It translates to CASSLIRGAEDSSDTQYF.

The J gene is TRBJ2-1, the V gene TRBV4-1; 8 bases align to TRBD2. Germline V gene sequence: CDR1 MGHRA, CDR2 YSYEKL. The length of the CDR3 is 15 residues. J was trimmed by 6 bases and V by 0 bases; bases with no gene match: 4. The chain's CDR3 is CASSQDERESNEQFF. CDR3 DNA: TGCGCCAGCAGCCAAGATGAGCGGGAGAGCAATGAGCAGTTCTTC.

Here the CDR3 reads CASSLAGTGGEKLFF. The CDR3 DNA reads as TGTGCCAGCAGCTTGGCCGGGACAGGCGGTGAAAAACTGTTTTTT. The chain couples TRBV5-4 to TRBJ1-4, with TRBD1 identical over 8 bases. J was trimmed by 7 bases and V by 0 bases; bases with no gene match: 5. The CDR3 spans 15 residues. Germline V gene sequence: CDR1 SGHNT, CDR2 YYREEE (reference sequence). The complete variable domain, with remaining parts taken from reference TRBV5-4 and TRBJ1-4, reads ETGVTQSPTHLIKTRGQQVTLRCSSQSGHNTVSWYQQALGQGPQFIFQYYREEENGRGNFPPRFSGLQFPNYSSELNVNALELDDSALYLCASSLAGTGGEKLFFGSGTQLSVL.

The chain employs TRBV5-1 and TRBJ2-7; 11 nucleotides line up with TRBD2. Germline-derived CDR1 and CDR2 are SGHRS and YFSETQ. The CDR3 has 15 residues. J lost 6 bases, V lost 0 bases, and 5 bases had no gene match. The CDR3 DNA sequence: TGCGCCAGCAGCTTGGGGCTAGCGGGAGGCAGCGAGCAGTACTTC. It yields the protein CASSLGLAGGSEQYF.

The chain combines TRBV19 with TRBJ1-6; D gene ambiguous. V lost 8 bases and J lost 9, with 17 bases in between. The CDR3 runs 14 residues. CDR1 and CDR2 from the germline V gene are LNHDA and SQIVND (reference sequence). CDR3 loop: CASSAGGGRSPLHF. The CDR3 DNA follows: TGTGCCAGTTCAGCGGGAGGAGGCCGTTCACCCCTCCACTTT.

The sample holds one count of this clone. V is TRBV7-2 and J is TRBJ1-1, with D unresolved. Trimming stripped 2 bases from V and 4 bases from J, with 11 bases between. The germline V gene has CDR1 SGHTA and CDR2 FQGNSA. The CDR3 spans 14 residues. CDR3 protein: CASSLSGGRTEAFF. DNA of the CDR3: TGTGCCAGCAGCTTAAGCGGAGGGCGCACTGAAGCTTTCTTT.

The chain employs TRBV19 and TRBJ1-3; tentatively, D is TRBD1 (5 bases). The CDR3 spans 14 residues. In germline, CDR1 is LNHDA, CDR2 SQIVND (reference sequence). Deletions cut 7 bases from V and 1 base from J, with 11 bases between. The CDR3 sequence is CASNAGLSGNTIYF. Here the CDR3 DNA reads TGTGCCAGTAACGCGGGGCTATCTGGAAACACCATATATTTT.

V usage is TRBV30 and J usage is TRBJ1-2; D is unclear. This CDR3 region has 16 residues. Trimming pared 2 bases from V and 1 base from J, leaving 17 bases between. Per the germline V gene, CDR1 is GTSNPN and CDR2 is SVGIG (reference sequence). CDR3 sequence: CAWSREVRGYNYGYTF. The CDR3 coding sequence is TGTGCCTGGAGTCGTGAGGTCCGGGGTTATAACTATGGCTACACCTTC. Full variable domain (missing parts from reference TRBV30 and TRBJ1-2): SQTIHQWPATLVQPVGSPLSLECTVEGTSNPNLYWYRQAAGRGLQLLFYSVGIGQISSEVPQNLSASRPQDRQFILSSKKLLLSDSGFYLCAWSREVRGYNYGYTFGSGTRLTVV.

The chain carries TRBV14 and TRBJ2-7; 12 bases are shared with TRBD1. Trimming at V came to 1 base and at J to 5 bases, leaving 6 bases not matched to a gene. The length of the CDR3 is 16 residues. Germline loops: CDR1 SGHDN, CDR2 FVKESK. Written as DNA, the CDR3 is TGTGCCAGCAGCCAAGGGGGGACAGGGGGCTTTCACGAGCAGTACTTC. Translating gives CASSQGGTGGFHEQYF.

The chain combines TRBV7-2 with TRBJ1-6, with a tentative D call TRBD1 (6 bases). V was trimmed by 0 bases and J by 6 bases, leaving 18 bases between them. Germline V gene data show CDR1 as SGHTA and CDR2 as FQGNSA. The CDR3 extends over 18 amino acids. CDR3 nucleotide sequence: TGTGCCAGCAGCTTAGCGTTGAGTACAGGGACGTCTAATTCACCCCTCCACTTT. Protein: CASSLALSTGTSNSPLHF.

V usage is TRBV3-1 (or the pseudogene TRBV3-2) and J usage is TRBJ1-6; TRBD1 might be the D (5 bases). The CDR3 spans 15 residues. The V gene's germline CDR1 is LGHDT and CDR2 YNNKEL (reference sequence). Trimming took 4 bases from V and 4 from J, leaving 11 bases between them. The CDR3 sequence is CASSPGTAYNSPLHF. CDR3 in DNA: TGTGCCAGCAGCCCGGGGACTGCTTATAATTCACCCCTCCACTTT.

The chain has TRBV6-5 and TRBJ1-5, with a tentative D call TRBD1 (6 bases). Germline-derived CDR1 and CDR2 are MNHEY and SVGAGI. The V gene lost 6 bases and the J gene lost 7 bases, with 19 bases spanning the gap. This CDR3 spans 15 amino acids. The CDR3 region is CASRGIGGLVQPQHF. The CDR3 DNA follows: TGTGCCAGCAGAGGGATCGGGGGGCTCGTCCAGCCCCAGCATTTT.

This clone was counted once. The chain employs TRBV4-2 and TRBJ1-6, with 7 bases fitting TRBD1. After removal of 1 base from V and 7 bases from J, the junction contained 4 bases not matched to a gene. The CDR3 is 15 amino acids. Germline lookup yields CDR1 LGHNA and CDR2 YNFKEQ. The CDR3 nucleotides read TGTGCCAGCAGCCAAGTACAGGGGTCCAATTCACCCCTCCACTTT. Protein sequence: CASSQVQGSNSPLHF.

This chain uses TRBV30 with TRBJ1-1; the match to TRBD1 covers 8 bases. The CDR3 totals 18 residues. Trimming removed 1 base from V and 3 bases from J; junction bases left unmatched: 16. Germline V gives CDR1 GTSNPN, CDR2 SVGIG (reference sequence). The CDR3 DNA reads TGTGCCTGGAGTGACGCTTTTGGATCGACAGGGGTTCACACTGAAGCTTTCTTT. This translates into CAWSDAFGSTGVHTEAFF.

This clone occurred a few times. V is TRBV4-1 and J is TRBJ1-3; D is possibly TRBD1 (6 bases). Germline V gene lookup returns CDR1 MGHRA and CDR2 YSYEKL. The CDR3 extends over 17 amino acids. Trimming took 1 base from V and 4 from J, leaving 17 bases between them. In nucleotides, the CDR3 is TGCGCCAGCAGCCAAGGATCACAGGGCGTCCACGGAAACACCATATATTTT. Translation: CASSQGSQGVHGNTIYF.

The chain is built from TRBV30 and TRBJ1-5, with 11 bases aligning to TRBD1. The CDR3 is made up of 14 amino acids. Trimming cost V 2 bases and J 5 bases; bases outside gene matches: 2. Per the germline V gene, CDR1 is GTSNPN and CDR2 is SVGIG (reference sequence). CDR3 coding DNA: TGTGCCTGGAGTCAGGGACAGGGGGATCAGCCCCAGCATTTT. Translated: CAWSQGQGDQPQHF. The whole variable domain, remainder taken from reference TRBV30 and TRBJ1-5, is SQTIHQWPATLVQPVGSPLSLECTVEGTSNPNLYWYRQAAGRGLQLLFYSVGIGQISSEVPQNLSASRPQDRQFILSSKKLLLSDSGFYLCAWSQGQGDQPQHFGDGTRLSIL.

V and J are TRBV7-2 and TRBJ2-3; perhaps TRBD2 as D (5 bases). Germline CDR1 is SGHTA and CDR2 is FQGNSA. The ends were cut back, 5 bases at V and 1 base at J, with 10 bases in the middle. The CDR3 runs 14 residues. The CDR3 DNA sequence: TGTGCCAGCAGCCCGTATAGCGGCACAGATACGCAGTATTTT. This sequence encodes CASSPYSGTDTQYF. The complete variable domain, with remaining parts taken from reference TRBV7-2 and TRBJ2-3, reads GAGVSQSPSNKVTEKGKDVELRCDPISGHTALYWYRQSLGQGLEFLIYFQGNSAPDKSGLPSDRFSAERTGGSVSTLTIQRTQQEDSAVYLCASSPYSGTDTQYFGPGTRLTVL.

The chain has TRBV29-1 and TRBJ1-2, with D unclear. The CDR3 is made up of 11 amino acids. Germline CDR1 reads SQVTM; CDR2 reads ANQGSEA. V was cut by 4 bases and J by 4 bases, with 7 bases left in between. This CDR3 reads CSVVISYGYTF. Written as DNA, the CDR3 is TGCAGCGTTGTGATCAGCTATGGCTACACCTTC.

This chain connects TRBV18 to TRBJ2-7; D possibly corresponds to TRBD1 (5 bases). The CDR3 is 14 amino acids. V gave up 3 bases and J gave up 1 base, with 10 bases separating them. Germline CDR1 is KGHSH and CDR2 is LQKENI. The CDR3 protein is CASSPTTGSYEQYF. DNA for the CDR3: TGTGCCAGCTCACCGACCACAGGATCCTACGAGCAGTACTTC.

Only one count was recorded for this clone. The chain is built from TRBV15 and TRBJ1-1; D not certain. The CDR3 is 14 amino acids. CDR1 and CDR2 from the germline V gene are LNHNV and YYDKDF (reference sequence). The V and J ends lost 0 bases and 6 bases respectively, with 11 bases between them. In nucleotides, the CDR3 is TGTGCCACCAGCAGAGATTACGGGAGGGCTGAAGCTTTCTTT. Protein: CATSRDYGRAEAFF.

This clone showed up just a few times. The chain uses TRBV19 and TRBJ1-2; 7 positions agree with TRBD1. V shed 6 bases and J 3 bases; nucleotides not matched to a gene: 4. Per germline, CDR1 LNHDA and CDR2 SQIVND (reference sequence). The CDR3 loop spans 13 amino acids. The CDR3 DNA reads TGTGCCAGTAGGGACACAGGGGACTATGGCTACACCTTC. This translates into CASRDTGDYGYTF. The whole variable domain, remainder taken from reference TRBV19 and TRBJ1-2, is DGGITQSPKYLFRKEGQNVTLSCEQNLNHDAMYWYRQDPGQGLRLIYYSQIVNDFQKGDIAEGYSVSREKKESFPLTVTSAQKNPTAFYLCASRDTGDYGYTFGSGTRLTVV.

This chain links TRBV30 with TRBJ1-5; D uncertain. V was pared by 5 bases and J by 2 bases, with 22 bases between. The length of the CDR3 is 17 residues. Germline-derived CDR1 and CDR2 are GTSNPN and SVGIG (reference sequence). The CDR3: CAWGSFRLSQGNQPQHF. CDR3 in DNA: TGTGCCTGGGGTAGTTTCAGGCTCTCTCAGGGCAATCAGCCCCAGCATTTT.